The following is a TCR beta chain sequence with its context. This entry belongs to a study of technical replicates of blood from a handful of donors. The CDR3 sequence is 12 residues long. Germline V gene lookup returns CDR1 SGHAT and CDR2 FQDESV (reference sequence). The germline V and J ends were trimmed by 1 base and 5 bases, with 5 bases remaining between them. TCRdb's table, derived via immunoSEQ multiplex PCR, lists solely in-frame clones and lacks some. The sample consists of approximately 51,000 clones, 80% to 95% of them appearing once. V gene TRBV11-1 combines with J gene TRBJ1-1; D gene ambiguous. The sample taken for sequencing was PBMCs. This clonotype was obtained from a human donor in good health. Some clones in this sample may be carry-over from other donors' samples. The CDR3 nucleotides are TGTGCCAGCAGCTTAGATCAGACTGAAGCTTTCTTT. Protein product: CASSLDQTEAFF.